These 7 T cell receptor beta chains came from one sample sequenced in a study of T-cell reconstitution after alpha-beta-depleted transplantation in children. Construction of the TCRbeta library involved unique molecular identifiers. TCRdb re-called the PCR reads through MiXCR, storing one row per CDR3 protein. The table shows some 640,000 distinct CDR3 sequences, with 15% to 20% occurring only once. Sequenced material: PBMCs from the stem cell graft donor, taken from the stem cell graft. The receptors derive from a human donor who donated a stem cell graft to a child with acute myeloid leukemia.

Note on this clonotype: Possible read error: a much larger clone is one base away. This chain uses TRBV13 with TRBJ2-1; 10 bases are shared with TRBD2. The CDR3 consists of 16 residues. Germline V lookup: CDR1 PRHDT, CDR2 FYEKMQ (reference sequence). J was trimmed by 5 bases and V by 4 bases; bases with no gene match: 8. CDR3 amino acids: CASSSVGTSEDNEQFF. The DNA of the CDR3 is TGTGCCAGCAGCTCAGTGGGGACTAGCGAGGACAATGAGCAGTTCTTC.

Ten or more counts support this clonotype. The chain carries TRBV29-1 and TRBJ2-2; D not certain. The CDR3 has 12 residues. V was trimmed by 8 bases and J by 5 bases, leaving 12 bases between them. Germline V lookup: CDR1 SQVTM, CDR2 ANQGSEA. In DNA form, the CDR3 reads TGCAGCTCCGGCCATGGGACCGGGGAGCTGTTTTTT. It specifies CSSGHGTGELFF.

This clonotype was seen many times. The chain uses TRBV20-1 and TRBJ2-3; D unclear. This CDR3 is built from 13 residues. V was shortened by 7 bases and J by 6 bases, with 17 bases between the two germline ends. CDR1 is DFQATT, CDR2 SNEGSKA, per germline (reference sequence). The CDR3 DNA reads TGCAGTGTCTCCGTTGACCGTTCGGATACGCAGTATTTT. Residues: CSVSVDRSDTQYF.

This clonotype was counted only a few times. The chain recombines TRBV20-1 with TRBJ1-1; D may be TRBD1 (6 bases). V dropped 6 bases and J dropped 0 bases, with 17 bases sitting between them. Germline assignment: CDR1 DFQATT and CDR2 SNEGSKA (reference sequence). The CDR3 totals 15 residues. The CDR3 sequence is CSATGGAYMNTEAFF. CDR3 nucleotide sequence: TGCAGTGCGACTGGGGGGGCTTATATGAACACTGAAGCTTTCTTT.

This clonotype was observed many times. J is TRBJ2-2 and V is TRBV29-1; tentatively, D is TRBD1 or TRBD2 (6 bases each). The germline V gene has CDR1 SQVTM and CDR2 ANQGSEA. Trimming left V 4 bases short and J 5 bases short, with 14 bases between. The CDR3 is made up of 14 amino acids. CDR3 loop: CSVGGAYGTGELFF. The CDR3 region has the DNA TGCAGCGTTGGGGGGGCGTACGGTACCGGGGAGCTGTTTTTT.

This clonotype has only a few counts. The rearrangement joins TRBV20-1 to TRBJ2-5; 9 bases align to TRBD2. J gave up 5 bases and V 2 bases, and 9 bases lay outside the gene matches. CDR3 length: 15 amino acids. Germline-derived CDR1 and CDR2 are DFQATT and SNEGSKA (reference sequence). This CDR3 reads CSARSSGVVVETQYF. The CDR3 DNA reads as TGCAGTGCTAGATCTAGCGGGGTGGTTGTTGAGACCCAGTACTTC.

The chain uses TRBV13 and TRBJ2-7; 10 nucleotides line up with TRBD2. Germline assignment: CDR1 PRHDT and CDR2 FYEKMQ (reference sequence). V dropped 6 bases and J dropped 4; count of bases not matched to a gene: 9. The CDR3 is made up of 15 amino acids. CDR3 region: CASSPGAGGPYEQYF. The DNA for the CDR3 is TGTGCCAGCAGTCCTGGAGCGGGGGGGCCTTACGAGCAGTACTTC.